This TCR beta chain was documented in a study of T cell changes during pregnancy in multiple sclerosis. V lost 4 bases to trimming and J lost 6 bases; unmatched junction nucleotides: 13. In germline, CDR1 is SGHRS, CDR2 YFSETQ. The CDR3 length is 15 residues. The method was immunoSEQ multiplex PCR; TCRdb's version includes in-frame clones alone and lacks a portion of them. The table records 60,000 to 75,000 clones, just over 90% of them present only once. The J gene is TRBJ2-7, the V gene TRBV5-1, with TRBD1 matching 7 bases. This TCR was sampled from a female donor with multiple sclerosis, enrolled in a pregnancy study. The source material was peripheral blood, sampled in the third trimester of pregnancy. The CDR3 bases are TGCGCCAGCAGCCCAGCAGTCCGACAGGGTAGCGAGCAGTACTTC. This sequence encodes CASSPAVRQGSEQYF. The full variable domain, with the rest looked up from reference TRBV5-1 and TRBJ2-7, is KAGVTQTPRYLIKTRGQQVTLSCSPISGHRSVSWYQQTPGQGLQFLFEYFSETQRNKGNFPGRFSGRQFSNSRSEMNVSTLELGDSALYLCASSPAVRQGSEQYFGPGTRLTVT.